What follows are 4 T cell receptor beta chains derived from one specimen sequenced in a study of cytomegalovirus exposure and HLA in healthy donors. The PCR ran on 60 Vbeta and 13 Jbeta primers. The repertoire was sequenced with immunoSEQ multiplex PCR; TCRdb's copy has only in-frame clones and lacks some. The sample includes tens of thousands of clones, roughly 71% of them seen just once. What was sequenced was PBMCs. The receptor source for this set is a man in his 70s in good health and CMV-seronegative.

The V gene is TRBV11-3, the J gene TRBJ1-1; unclear D gene. The ends were cut back, 4 bases at V and 5 bases at J, with 14 bases in the middle. Looked up from germline, CDR1 is SGHNT and CDR2 is YENEEA. The CDR3 covers 14 residues. For the CDR3, the DNA is TGTGCCAGCAGCTCCTCTGGAGGTCGAACTGAAGCTTTCTTT. Protein product: CASSSSGGRTEAFF. The whole variable domain, remainder taken from reference TRBV11-3 and TRBJ1-1, is EAGVVQSPRYKIIEKKQPVAFWCNPISGHNTLYWYLQNLGQGPELLIRYENEEAVDDSQLPKDRFSAERLKGVDSTLKIQPAELGDSAVYLCASSSSGGRTEAFFGQGTRLTVV.

This chain uses TRBV28 with TRBJ2-4, with TRBD2 identical over 10 bases. CDR3 length equals 15 residues. Germline V lookup: CDR1 MDHEN, CDR2 SYDVKM. After removal of 1 base from V and 8 bases from J, the junction contained 5 bases not matched to a gene. DNA of the CDR3: TGTGCCAGCAGTTTATCAACTAGCGGGGTAGACATTCAGTACTTC. Its protein product is CASSLSTSGVDIQYF.

The J gene is TRBJ1-5, the V gene TRBV6-1; 10 bases map to TRBD1. V was pared by 3 bases and J by 5 bases, with 7 bases of the junction left unmatched. Germline CDR1 is MNHNS and CDR2 is SASEGT. The CDR3 covers 16 residues. The CDR3 region has the DNA TGTGCCAGCAGTGATCCGGGACAGGGGTTTTATCAGCCCCAGCATTTT. Encoded protein: CASSDPGQGFYQPQHF.

This chain joins TRBV30 and TRBJ2-7; the D is unclear. CDR3 length: 13 residues. The V gene lost 7 bases and the J gene lost 0 bases, with 13 bases spanning the gap. From germline, CDR1 is GTSNPN and CDR2 SVGIG (reference sequence). The CDR3 DNA is TGTGCCTCCGGTAACCGGTTCTCCTACGAGCAGTACTTC. As protein: CASGNRFSYEQYF.